Presented here are 32 T cell receptor beta chains from one specimen sequenced in a study of T cells in Graves' hyperthyroidism and ophthalmopathy. From RNA transcripts, TCR beta CDR3 regions were amplified. With the HTBI primer set, the TCR CDR3 went through a first round of RT-PCR. MiXCR was run by TCRdb on the multiplex PCR reads, yielding one entry per CDR3 protein. The sample consists of more than 550,000 distinct CDR3 sequences, about 18% of them appearing once. Sequencing was performed on blood. The receptors were gathered from a man between 45 and 60 years old with Graves' hyperthyroidism.

The chain recombines TRBV18 with TRBJ1-1; maybe TRBD1 (6 bases). There are 14 residues in the CDR3. From germline, CDR1 is KGHSH and CDR2 LQKENI. Trimming stripped 3 bases from V and 5 bases from J, with 13 bases between. The CDR3 sequence: CASSPGAGETEAFF. CDR3 DNA sequence: TGTGCCAGCTCACCCGGGGCAGGGGAGACTGAAGCTTTCTTT.

This clonotype appeared a few times. This chain uses TRBV10-3 with TRBJ2-3; 7 nucleotides align to TRBD1. Trimming removed 6 bases from V and 2 bases from J; junction bases left unmatched: 5. CDR3 length equals 14 residues. Germline CDR1 ENHRY, CDR2 SYGVKD. DNA for the CDR3: TGTGCCATCAGCCTCGGGACAGACACAGATACGCAGTATTTT. As protein: CAISLGTDTDTQYF.

This clonotype was detected ten times or more. V is TRBV6-1 and J is TRBJ2-1, with 14 bases lining up with TRBD2. Trimming cost V 6 bases and J 12 bases; bases outside gene matches: 13. Germline V gives CDR1 MNHNS, CDR2 SASEGT. The CDR3 length is 16 residues. Here the CDR3 DNA reads TGTGCCAGCAGCTCATCAACGGGACTAGCGGGGGCCGGGCAGTTCTTC. This sequence encodes CASSSSTGLAGAGQFF.

This clonotype was recorded once. The chain recombines TRBV18 with TRBJ2-3; possibly TRBD1 for D (6 bases). V lost 8 bases and J 4 bases, leaving 13 bases between the germline ends. This CDR3 is 13 amino acids long. Germline V CDR1 and CDR2: KGHSH, LQKENI. In DNA form, the CDR3 reads TGTGCCAGCACCCTGGGGGCGGCAGATACGCAGTATTTT. It translates to CASTLGAADTQYF.

This clonotype was observed at least ten times. DNA for the CDR3: TGTGCCAGCAGTTTCGGTCAGGGCTATAGCAATCAGCCCCAGCATTTT. Translating it yields CASSFGQGYSNQPQHF. The V gene is TRBV28, the J gene TRBJ1-5; possibly TRBD1 for D (5 bases). CDR3 size: 16 residues. In germline, CDR1 is MDHEN, CDR2 SYDVKM. Trimming pared 3 bases from V and 0 bases from J, leaving 12 bases between.

V gene TRBV7-9 combines with J gene TRBJ1-5; no definite D call. The CDR3 extends over 14 amino acids. Germline-derived CDR1 and CDR2 are SEHNR and FQNEAQ (reference sequence). V lost 4 bases to trimming and J lost 0 bases, with 7 bases between them. DNA for the CDR3: TGTGCCAGCAGCTCAGACACTAGCAATCAGCCCCAGCATTTT. As protein: CASSSDTSNQPQHF.

This clonotype has just a few counts. The chain recombines TRBV15 with TRBJ2-1; the D gene is possibly TRBD2 (5 bases). The CDR3 length is 15 residues. Germline-derived CDR1 and CDR2 are LNHNV and YYDKDF (reference sequence). The V and J ends lost 0 bases and 5 bases respectively, with 11 bases between them. The CDR3 region has the DNA TGTGCCACCAGCAGAGACCTGACTATGAACAATGAGCAGTTCTTC. This sequence encodes CATSRDLTMNNEQFF.

V usage is TRBV28 and J usage is TRBJ1-1; D may be TRBD1 (5 bases). Germline lookup yields CDR1 MDHEN and CDR2 SYDVKM. This CDR3 spans 15 amino acids. V was shortened by 6 bases and J by 6 bases, with 20 bases between the two germline ends. This CDR3 reads CASSTGGESTPEAFF. The CDR3 DNA sequence: TGTGCCAGCAGCACCGGGGGGGAGTCAACACCTGAAGCTTTCTTT.

This clonotype was counted many times. The chain employs TRBV9 and TRBJ2-7; D possibly corresponds to TRBD2 (5 bases). The V end lost 4 bases, the J end lost 6 bases, and 14 bases lay between the germline ends. The CDR3 loop spans 13 amino acids. The germline CDR1 and CDR2 sequences are SGDLS and YYNGEE. CDR3 coding DNA: TGTGCCAGCAGCCCCCGGTTTAGCGTCGAGCAGTACTTC. This sequence encodes CASSPRFSVEQYF.

On this clonotype itself: A much bigger clone sits one base away, suggesting this may be a read error. V gene TRBV12-3 or TRBV12-4 combines with J gene TRBJ1-1; perhaps TRBD1 as D (5 bases). The CDR3 covers 14 residues. The CDR3 DNA reads TGTGTCACCAGTCTGGGGCAGGAGAACACTGAAGCTTTCTTT. It encodes CVTSLGQENTEAFF.

This clonotype was seen ten or more times. The rearrangement uses TRBV28 and TRBJ2-7; 10 bases match TRBD1. Per the germline V gene, CDR1 is MDHEN and CDR2 is SYDVKM. V was clipped by 5 bases and J by 3 bases; unmatched bases: 7. The CDR3 loop spans 15 amino acids. The CDR3 DNA reads as TGTGCCAGCAGTCCGTGGGGACAGGGGAACTACGAGCAGTACTTC. It yields the protein CASSPWGQGNYEQYF.

This clonotype was detected ten times or more. The chain uses TRBV10-3 and TRBJ2-5, with D tentatively TRBD1 (6 bases). CDR3 size: 14 residues. V lost 0 bases and J 5 bases, leaving 10 bases between the germline ends. Per germline, CDR1 ENHRY and CDR2 SYGVKD. The CDR3, as DNA: TGTGCCATCAGTGAGTCGGCAGGGGTTGAGACCCAGTACTTC. This gives the protein CAISESAGVETQYF.

As regards this clonotype: The junction departs from the called germline gene at one end, perhaps through a read error. The chain links TRBV5-1 to TRBJ2-5; no clear D. Germline V gene lookup returns CDR1 SGHRS and CDR2 YFSETQ. The CDR3 covers 14 residues. As DNA, the CDR3 is TGCGCCAGCAGCTTGCTGACACCCCAAGCGACCCAGTACTTC. It encodes CASSLLTPQATQYF.

On this clonotype itself: This may stem from a read error, because a much larger clone lies one nucleotide away. This chain uses TRBV11-2 with TRBJ2-2, with TRBD2 as a possible D gene (6 bases). The CDR3 runs 13 residues. Germline V CDR1 and CDR2: SGHAT, FQNNGV. The CDR3 nucleotides are TGTGCCAGCAGTCGAACTAGCACCGGGGATCTGTTTTTT. Protein: CASSRTSTGDLFF.

This clonotype was recorded many times. V is TRBV7-8 and J is TRBJ1-6; 9 nucleotides align to TRBD1. Germline V gene lookup returns CDR1 SGHVS and CDR2 FQNEAQ. The CDR3 extends over 15 amino acids. V trimming: 5 bases; J trimming: 10 bases; junction bases outside the gene matches: 9. CDR3 sequence: CASSIRDRVESPLHF. In DNA form, the CDR3 reads TGTGCCAGCAGCATCCGGGACAGGGTTGAATCACCCCTCCACTTT.

The chain recombines TRBV28 with TRBJ2-7, with 9 bases fitting TRBD1. From germline, CDR1 is MDHEN and CDR2 SYDVKM. The CDR3 has 15 amino acids. V dropped 3 bases and J dropped 7; count of bases not matched to a gene: 10. This CDR3 reads CASSLSPGQGWEQYF. The CDR3 nucleotides are TGTGCCAGCAGTTTGTCGCCGGGACAGGGCTGGGAGCAGTACTTC.

This clonotype came up a few times. The chain carries TRBV6-1 and TRBJ1-5; 7 bases map to TRBD1. There are 15 residues in the CDR3. V shed 6 bases and J 3 bases; nucleotides not matched to a gene: 8. Germline CDR1 and CDR2: MNHNS and SASEGT. CDR3 DNA: TGTGCCAGCAGCCACTGGGGACAGTCCAATCAGCCCCAGCATTTT. Protein: CASSHWGQSNQPQHF.

Many counts were recorded for this clonotype. The J gene is TRBJ1-6, the V gene TRBV12-3 or TRBV12-4; tentatively, D is TRBD1 (5 bases). V was trimmed by 2 bases and J by 3 bases, leaving 8 bases between them. The CDR3 has 15 amino acids. The CDR3 sequence is CASSLRGYYNSPLHF. DNA for the CDR3: TGTGCCAGCAGTTTACGGGGGTACTATAATTCACCCCTCCACTTT.

This clonotype was observed at least ten times. The V gene is TRBV28, the J gene TRBJ2-7; TRBD2 matches 7 bases. Germline V gives CDR1 MDHEN, CDR2 SYDVKM. Trimming at V came to 6 bases and at J to 2 bases, leaving 16 bases not matched to a gene. There are 17 residues in the CDR3. CDR3 loop: CASSPSGMGEGAYEQYF. The CDR3 DNA reads TGTGCCAGCAGCCCCTCCGGAATGGGGGAGGGTGCCTACGAGCAGTACTTC.

This clonotype was picked up many times. The J gene is TRBJ2-7, the V gene TRBV15; 10 bases align to TRBD1. Germline CDR1 reads LNHNV; CDR2 reads YYDKDF (reference sequence). This CDR3 is 15 amino acids long. V lost 0 bases, J lost 1 base, and 0 bases stayed unmatched. The CDR3 DNA reads TGTGCCACCAGCAGAGAGGGACAGGGGTCCTACGAGCAGTACTTC. As protein: CATSREGQGSYEQYF.

The genes are TRBV2 and TRBJ2-5; 13 bases are shared with TRBD2. The CDR3 runs to 15 residues. Germline-derived CDR1 and CDR2 are SNHLY and FYNNEI. Unmatched junction bases numbered 5, after V lost 5 bases and J lost 5 bases. In DNA, the CDR3 is TGTGCCAGCAGTAGACTAGCGGGAGGTACCGAGACCCAGTACTTC. Translated: CASSRLAGGTETQYF.

There are many counts of this clonotype. The chain carries TRBV4-1 and TRBJ2-7, with 13 positions matching TRBD2. The CDR3 is made up of 18 amino acids. Trimming at V came to 0 bases and at J to 3 bases, leaving 8 bases not matched to a gene. CDR1 is MGHRA and CDR2 is YSYEKL in the germline V gene. As DNA, the CDR3 is TGCGCCAGCAGCCAAGACAGGACTAGCGGGAGCCATATCTACGAGCAGTACTTC. Translating gives CASSQDRTSGSHIYEQYF.

This clonotype was detected only a few times. The rearrangement uses TRBV29-1 and TRBJ1-4; no clear D. CDR3 length: 12 residues. Germline CDR1 and CDR2: SQVTM and ANQGSEA. Trimming shortened V by 4 bases and J by 8 bases, and 11 bases separated the two germline ends. CDR3 in DNA: TGCAGCGTTGCCCGGGAGGACGAAAAACTGTTTTTT. Translating gives CSVAREDEKLFF. The full variable domain, completed using reference TRBV29-1 and TRBJ1-4, is SAVISQKPSRDICQRGTSLTIQCQVDSQVTMMFWYRQQPGQSLTLIATANQGSEATYESGFVIDKFPISRPNLTFSTLTVSNMSPEDSSIYLCSVAREDEKLFFGSGTQLSVL.

This clonotype was seen repeatedly, ten times or more. The chain couples TRBV28 to TRBJ2-5, with D perhaps TRBD1 (5 bases). The V gene's germline CDR1 is MDHEN and CDR2 SYDVKM. The CDR3 has 15 amino acids. The V gene lost 4 bases and the J gene lost 2 bases, with 14 bases spanning the gap. CDR3 coding DNA: TGTGCCAGCAGTTCCGGACAACCATCTCAAGAGACCCAGTACTTC. Translation: CASSSGQPSQETQYF.

Worth noting for this clonotype: Given a much more abundant clone one base away, this may be a read error. The chain is built from TRBV28 and TRBJ2-7, with D perhaps TRBD1 (7 bases). The V and J ends lost 7 bases and 0 bases respectively, with 16 bases between them. Germline loops: CDR1 MDHEN, CDR2 SYDVKM. The CDR3 consists of 15 residues. The CDR3 here is CASIKGTAGSYEQYF. The DNA of the CDR3 is TGTGCCAGCATCAAAGGGACAGCGGGCTCCTACGAGCAGTACTTC.

This clonotype was seen at least ten times. The chain uses TRBV13 and TRBJ2-7; the D is unclear. The CDR3 totals 13 residues. Germline V CDR1 and CDR2: PRHDT, FYEKMQ (reference sequence). V was cut by 5 bases and J by 0 bases, with 8 bases left in between. CDR3 nucleotides: TGTGCCAGCAGCCCACAGAGCTCCTACGAGCAGTACTTC. It specifies CASSPQSSYEQYF. Complete variable domain (other parts from reference TRBV13 and TRBJ2-7): AAGVIQSPRHLIKEKRETATLKCYPIPRHDTVYWYQQGPGQDPQFLISFYEKMQSDKGSIPDRFSAQQFSDYHSELNMSSLELGDSALYFCASSPQSSYEQYFGPGTRLTVT.

This CDR3 is CASSQEKREWETQYF. In nucleotides, the CDR3 is TGTGCCAGCAGCCAAGAGAAGCGGGAGTGGGAGACCCAGTACTTC. The chain recombines TRBV14 with TRBJ2-5, with TRBD2 identical over 8 bases. The CDR3 contains 15 residues. CDR1 SGHDN and CDR2 FVKESK come from the germline V gene. V dropped 0 bases and J dropped 5; count of bases not matched to a gene: 5.

The chain employs TRBV7-6 and TRBJ2-2; TRBD2 aligns across 7 bases. The germline gives CDR1 SGHVS, CDR2 FNYEAQ. V was pared by 10 bases and J by 5 bases, with 4 bases of the junction left unmatched. The CDR3 sequence is 12 residues long. The DNA for the CDR3 is TGTGCCAAGCGGGGTTGGACCGGGGAGCTGTTTTTT. Its protein is CAKRGWTGELFF.

This clonotype was picked up many times. The gene calls are TRBV10-3 and TRBJ2-7, with D unclear. CDR3 size: 13 residues. Trimming took off 6 bases at V and 3 bases at J, with 12 bases between the two ends. Germline CDR1 and CDR2: ENHRY and SYGVKD. This chain's CDR3 is CAISGTTDYEQYF. The CDR3 region has the DNA TGTGCCATCAGCGGTACAACCGACTACGAGCAGTACTTC.

This clonotype showed up many times. The DNA for the CDR3 is TGTGCCATCAGTGAGTCTAGCGCGAACACCGGGGAGCTGTTTTTT. It is translated as CAISESSANTGELFF. The rearrangement uses TRBV10-3 and TRBJ2-2; D may be TRBD2 (5 bases). There are 15 residues in the CDR3. CDR1 and CDR2 from the germline V gene are ENHRY and SYGVKD. V lost 0 bases to trimming and J lost 0 bases, with 5 bases between them.

The CDR3 DNA follows: TGCGCCAGCAGCTTGGGTTCCGGGACGTATAATTCACCCCTCCACTTT. Translation gives CASSLGSGTYNSPLHF. The chain employs TRBV5-1 and TRBJ1-6, with a tentative D call TRBD1 (5 bases). Per germline, CDR1 SGHRS and CDR2 YFSETQ. V lost 0 bases, J lost 4 bases, and 11 bases lay in between. This CDR3 has 16 residues.

The table lists this clonotype with many counts. This chain joins TRBV2 and TRBJ1-2; D is perhaps TRBD1 (5 bases). This CDR3 contains 13 residues. V lost 4 bases to trimming and J lost 3 bases, with 9 bases between them. Germline V gene sequence: CDR1 SNHLY, CDR2 FYNNEI. This CDR3 is CASSGGRDYGYTF. The CDR3 bases are TGTGCCAGCAGTGGCGGCAGGGACTATGGCTACACCTTC.